The present entry profiles one T cell receptor (beta chain) with its context. The data were taken from a study of blood T cell repertoires in COVID-19. Study summary: Collection of acute and convalescent COVID-19 samples took place in the United States, Italy and Spain. Sample material is recorded as cDNA or gDNA derived from T cells, B-cell-depleted T cells, or PBMCs.

The V end lost 3 bases, the J end lost 8 bases, and 13 bases lay between the germline ends. This CDR3 comprises 13 residues. Authors' data handling: Amplification of reference gene primers was used by the study to estimate nucleated cell counts. Clones were read by immunoSEQ multiplex PCR, and TCRdb kept only the in-frame ones, dropping some. The DNA was the basis for D and trimming; V, J and clone size are from that table. The sample lists approximately 180,000 clones; 70% to 90% were seen once. The sample consisted of peripheral blood. This receptor was taken from a human donor with active or convalescent COVID-19. The donor label of this sample is uncertain. The chain joins TRBV12-3 or TRBV12-4 to TRBJ1-2; maybe TRBD1 (5 bases). The CDR3 here is CASSLGGEGGYTF. As DNA, the CDR3 is TGTGCCAGCAGTTTGGGAGGGGAGGGAGGCTACACCTTC.